This T cell receptor beta chain was sequenced for a study of control samples from healthy donors and cancer patients. Profiled with immunoSEQ multiplex PCR; TCRdb holds only in-frame clones, not every one. The sample gives about 80,000 clones, roughly 84% of which show up once; roughly 10% is in the top ten. The clonotype originates from a man in his sixties with head and neck cancer. Specimen: PBMCs.

CDR3 sequence reads: CASRAGGSYNEQFF. The CDR3 DNA sequence: TGTGCCAGCAGAGCGGGAGGATCCTACAATGAGCAGTTCTTC. V gene TRBV5-4 combines with J gene TRBJ2-1; the match to TRBD2 covers 9 bases. The V gene's germline CDR1 is SGHNT and CDR2 YYREEE (reference sequence). The V and J ends lost 5 bases and 1 base, in that order; junction bases with no gene match: 1. The CDR3 runs to 14 residues.